The TCR beta chain described here comes from a study of PD-L1 blockade in urothelial cancer. Study overall: Of 29 to 30 patients, twenty-five were males with bladder-origin urothelial cancer. Blood analysis occurred 3 weeks (second dose) and 6 weeks after treatment start. Peripheral blood specimens exhibited a median yield of around 150,000 T cells.

Templates that were synthetic TCR analogs were spiked into each PCR. Libraries were prepared by immunoSEQ multiplex PCR; TCRdb keeps only in-frame clonotypes and omits some of them. The sample holds 40,000 to 45,000 clones, around 83% seen once. In germline, CDR1 is SGHTA, CDR2 FQGNSA. The CDR3 loop spans 16 amino acids. The V gene end was trimmed by 3 bases and the J gene end by 4 bases; junction bases not matched to a gene: 10. Time point meaning: peripheral blood 6 weeks after treatment start. This TCR came from a man in his sixties or seventies with urothelial cancer. Sequences were derived from PBMCs, sampled around atezolizumab (anti-PD-L1) treatment. This chain connects TRBV7-2 to TRBJ1-1, with 8 positions matching TRBD1. For the CDR3, the DNA is TGTGCCAGCAGCTTGTTCCTGACAGGGGAGGGCACTGAAGCTTTCTTT. Amino acid sequence: CASSLFLTGEGTEAFF.